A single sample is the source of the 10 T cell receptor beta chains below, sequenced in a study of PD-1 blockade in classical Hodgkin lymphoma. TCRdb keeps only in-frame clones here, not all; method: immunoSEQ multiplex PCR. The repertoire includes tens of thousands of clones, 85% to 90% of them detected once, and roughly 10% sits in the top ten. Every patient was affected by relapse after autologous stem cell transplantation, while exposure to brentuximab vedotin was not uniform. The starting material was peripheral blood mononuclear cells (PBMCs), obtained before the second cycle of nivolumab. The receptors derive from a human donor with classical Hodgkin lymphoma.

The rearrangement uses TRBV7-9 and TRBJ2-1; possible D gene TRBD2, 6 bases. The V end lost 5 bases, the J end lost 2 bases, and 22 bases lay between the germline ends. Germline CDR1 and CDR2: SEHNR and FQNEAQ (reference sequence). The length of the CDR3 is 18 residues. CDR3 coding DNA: TGTGCCAGCAGCCCCCGGGACCCCCGGGACTCACCCTACAATGAGCAGTTCTTC. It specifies CASSPRDPRDSPYNEQFF.

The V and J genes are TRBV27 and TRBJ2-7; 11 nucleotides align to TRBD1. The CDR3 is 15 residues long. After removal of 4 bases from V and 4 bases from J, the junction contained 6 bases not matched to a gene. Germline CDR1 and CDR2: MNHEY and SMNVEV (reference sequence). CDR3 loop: CASSSLDRGRYEQYF. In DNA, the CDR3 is TGTGCCAGCAGTTCTCTGGACAGGGGGCGATACGAGCAGTACTTC.

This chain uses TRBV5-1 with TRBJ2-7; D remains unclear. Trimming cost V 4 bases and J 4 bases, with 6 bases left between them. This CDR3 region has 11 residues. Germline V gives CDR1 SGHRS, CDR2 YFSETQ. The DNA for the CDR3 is TGCGCCAGCAGCACGGAGTACGAGCAGTACTTC. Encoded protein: CASSTEYEQYF.

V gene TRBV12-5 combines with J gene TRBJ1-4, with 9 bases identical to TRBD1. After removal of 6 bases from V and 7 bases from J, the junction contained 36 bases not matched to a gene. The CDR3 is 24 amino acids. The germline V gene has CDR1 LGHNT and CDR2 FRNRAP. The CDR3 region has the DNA TGTGCTAGTGGCCCCGGGACAGGGTATCGTTACGCCAGATCTACAGGGTATTTTGTTGAAAAACTGTTTTTT. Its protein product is CASGPGTGYRYARSTGYFVEKLFF. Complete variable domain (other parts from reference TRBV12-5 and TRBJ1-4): DARVTQTPRHKVTEMGQEVTMRCQPILGHNTVFWYRQTMMQGLELLAYFRNRAPLDDSGMPKDRFSAEMPDATLATLKIQPSEPRDSAVYFCASGPGTGYRYARSTGYFVEKLFFGSGTQLSVL.

The CDR3 protein is CASRTGGNQPQHF. CDR3 DNA: TGTGCCAGCAGGACAGGGGGCAATCAGCCCCAGCATTTT. This chain links TRBV2 with TRBJ1-5, with 8 bases lining up with TRBD1. The CDR3 length is 13 residues. With V trimmed by 6 bases and J by 2 bases, 0 bases remained unmatched. The germline CDR1 and CDR2 sequences are SNHLY and FYNNEI.

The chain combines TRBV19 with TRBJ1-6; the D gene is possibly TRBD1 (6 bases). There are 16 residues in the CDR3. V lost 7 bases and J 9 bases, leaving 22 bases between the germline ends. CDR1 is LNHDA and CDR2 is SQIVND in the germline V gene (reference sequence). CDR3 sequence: CASTRGGQGSLSPLHF. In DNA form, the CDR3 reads TGTGCCAGTACGAGAGGGGGGCAGGGAAGCCTTTCACCCCTCCACTTT. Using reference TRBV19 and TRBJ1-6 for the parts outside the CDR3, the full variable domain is DGGITQSPKYLFRKEGQNVTLSCEQNLNHDAMYWYRQDPGQGLRLIYYSQIVNDFQKGDIAEGYSVSREKKESFPLTVTSAQKNPTAFYLCASTRGGQGSLSPLHFGNGTRLTVT.

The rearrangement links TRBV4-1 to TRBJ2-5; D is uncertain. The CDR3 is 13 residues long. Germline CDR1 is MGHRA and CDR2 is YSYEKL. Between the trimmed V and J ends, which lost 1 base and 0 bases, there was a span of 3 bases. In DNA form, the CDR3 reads TGCGCCAGCAGCCAAGTCAACCAAGAGACCCAGTACTTC. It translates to CASSQVNQETQYF.

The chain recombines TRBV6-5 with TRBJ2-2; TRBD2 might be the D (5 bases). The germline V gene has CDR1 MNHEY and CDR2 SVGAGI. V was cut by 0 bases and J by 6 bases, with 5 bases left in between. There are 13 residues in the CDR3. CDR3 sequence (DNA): TGTGCCAGCAGTTACTCGAGGGCCGGGGAGCTGTTTTTT. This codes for CASSYSRAGELFF.

DNA of the CDR3: TGCGCCAGCGGAGGGGAATGGACCGGGGAGCTGTTTTTT. This translates into CASGGEWTGELFF. The chain combines TRBV5-1 with TRBJ2-2; weak D call: TRBD2 (6 bases). Germline CDR1 SGHRS, CDR2 YFSETQ. Trimming left V 7 bases short and J 5 bases short, with 12 bases between. The CDR3 sequence is 13 residues long. Using reference TRBV5-1 and TRBJ2-2 for the parts outside the CDR3, the full variable domain is KAGVTQTPRYLIKTRGQQVTLSCSPISGHRSVSWYQQTPGQGLQFLFEYFSETQRNKGNFPGRFSGRQFSNSRSEMNVSTLELGDSALYLCASGGEWTGELFFGEGSRLTVL.

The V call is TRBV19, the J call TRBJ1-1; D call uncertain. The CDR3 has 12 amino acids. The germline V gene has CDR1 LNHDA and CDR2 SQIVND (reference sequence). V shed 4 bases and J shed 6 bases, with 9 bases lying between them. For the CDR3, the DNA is TGTGCCAGTAGTACTTCTTACGCTGAAGCTTTCTTT. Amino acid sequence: CASSTSYAEAFF.